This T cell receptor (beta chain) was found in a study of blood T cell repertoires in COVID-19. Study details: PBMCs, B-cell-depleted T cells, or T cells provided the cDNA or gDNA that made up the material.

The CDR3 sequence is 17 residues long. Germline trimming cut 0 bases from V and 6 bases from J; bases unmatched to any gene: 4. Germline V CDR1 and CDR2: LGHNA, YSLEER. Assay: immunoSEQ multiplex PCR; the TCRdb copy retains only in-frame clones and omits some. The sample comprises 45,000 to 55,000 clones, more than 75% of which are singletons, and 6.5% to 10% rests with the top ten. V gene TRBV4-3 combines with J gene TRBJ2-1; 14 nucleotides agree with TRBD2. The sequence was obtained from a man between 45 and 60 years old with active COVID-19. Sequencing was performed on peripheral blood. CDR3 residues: CASSQDMGLAGANEQFF. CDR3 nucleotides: TGCGCCAGCAGCCAAGATATGGGACTAGCGGGAGCCAATGAGCAGTTCTTC.